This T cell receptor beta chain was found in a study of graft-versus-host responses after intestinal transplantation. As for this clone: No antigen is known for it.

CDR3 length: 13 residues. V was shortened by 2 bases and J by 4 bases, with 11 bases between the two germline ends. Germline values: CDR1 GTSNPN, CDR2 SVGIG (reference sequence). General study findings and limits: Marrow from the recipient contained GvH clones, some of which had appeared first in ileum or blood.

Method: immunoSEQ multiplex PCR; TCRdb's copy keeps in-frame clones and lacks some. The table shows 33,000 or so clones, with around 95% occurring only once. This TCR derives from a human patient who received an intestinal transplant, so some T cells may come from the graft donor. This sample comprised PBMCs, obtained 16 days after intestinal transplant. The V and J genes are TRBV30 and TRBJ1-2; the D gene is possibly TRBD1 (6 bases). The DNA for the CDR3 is TGTGCCTGGAGTTGGACAGAGTTCTATGGCTACACCTTC. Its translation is CAWSWTEFYGYTF.